This TCR beta chain was obtained from a study of shared clonotypes between healthy human individuals. Trimming stripped 2 bases from V and 4 bases from J, with 14 bases between. The CDR3 is made up of 16 amino acids. Germline V gene data show CDR1 as MDHEN and CDR2 as SYDVKM. Assay used: immunoSEQ multiplex PCR; TCRdb lists only in-frame clones, some missing. The sample has about 480,000 clones, 60% to 85% seen once. The clonotype was recovered from a woman aged 40 to 50 in good health. Some clones in this sample may be carry-over from other donors' samples. V is TRBV28 and J is TRBJ2-2; possibly TRBD1 for D (6 bases). Sample: PBMCs. Written as DNA, the CDR3 is TGTGCCAGCAGTTTACTCGCACAGGGAAGCACCGGGGAGCTGTTTTTT. Translating it yields CASSLLAQGSTGELFF.